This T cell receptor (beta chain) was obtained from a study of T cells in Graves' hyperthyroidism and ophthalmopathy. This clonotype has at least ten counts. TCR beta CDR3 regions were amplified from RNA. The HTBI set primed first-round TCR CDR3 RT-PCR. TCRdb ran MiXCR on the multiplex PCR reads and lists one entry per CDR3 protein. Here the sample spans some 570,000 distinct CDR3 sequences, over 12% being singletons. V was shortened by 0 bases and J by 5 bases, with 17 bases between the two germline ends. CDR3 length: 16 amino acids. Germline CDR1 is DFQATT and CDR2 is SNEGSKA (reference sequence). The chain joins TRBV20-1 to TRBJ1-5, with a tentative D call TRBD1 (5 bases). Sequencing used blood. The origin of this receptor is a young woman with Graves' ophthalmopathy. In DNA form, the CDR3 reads TGCAGTGCTAGAGATCTGGCAGGGCGAGTTGATCAGCCCCAGCATTTT. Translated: CSARDLAGRVDQPQHF.